This passage covers 9 T cell receptor beta chains from one sample sequenced in a study of control samples from healthy donors and cancer patients. Profiled with immunoSEQ multiplex PCR; TCRdb holds only in-frame clones, not every one. The sample includes some 89,000 clones, about 89% of them seen just once. Sequencing was done on a sample of blood. These receptors came from a man aged 25 to 40 in good health.

This sequence joins TRBV29-1 and TRBJ1-1; TRBD1 matches at 9 bases. Germline V gene data show CDR1 as SQVTM and CDR2 as ANQGSEA. Trimming at V came to 7 bases and at J to 4 bases, leaving 10 bases not matched to a gene. The CDR3 has 14 residues. CDR3 DNA sequence: TGCAGCGCCTCCGGGACAGGGTCGGGCACTGAAGCTTTCTTT. It encodes CSASGTGSGTEAFF. The full variable domain, completed using reference TRBV29-1 and TRBJ1-1, is SAVISQKPSRDICQRGTSLTIQCQVDSQVTMMFWYRQQPGQSLTLIATANQGSEATYESGFVIDKFPISRPNLTFSTLTVSNMSPEDSSIYLCSASGTGSGTEAFFGQGTRLTVV.

This clone rates as medium-sized. The genes are TRBV27 and TRBJ2-2; possibly TRBD1 or TRBD2 for D (5 bases each). The CDR3 is made up of 17 amino acids. Germline CDR1 and CDR2: MNHEY and SMNVEV (reference sequence). With 0 bases removed from V and 0 bases from J, the gap between germline ends came to 11 bases. The DNA of the CDR3 is TGTGCCAGCAGTTTATCGTGGGGGACCTCGAACACCGGGGAGCTGTTTTTT. Amino acid sequence: CASSLSWGTSNTGELFF.

The chain combines TRBV6-5 with TRBJ2-5; TRBD2 is a possible D gene (6 bases). This CDR3 region has 14 residues. Trimming left V 6 bases short and J 2 bases short, with 13 bases between. Germline assignment: CDR1 MNHEY and CDR2 SVGAGI. CDR3 nucleotide sequence: TGTGCCAGCAGCAGGAGGGGTCTACAAGAGACCCAGTACTTC. Its protein product is CASSRRGLQETQYF.

The genes are TRBV27 and TRBJ2-2; TRBD1 agrees at 7 bases. This CDR3 comprises 19 residues. Germline CDR1 reads MNHEY; CDR2 reads SMNVEV (reference sequence). Trimming cost V 0 bases and J 0 bases; bases outside gene matches: 10. The CDR3 sequence is CASSLSSPTGTANTGELFF. The CDR3 nucleotides are TGTGCCAGCAGTTTATCCAGTCCTACCGGGACAGCGAACACCGGGGAGCTGTTTTTT.

The V gene is TRBV11-2, the J gene TRBJ2-2, with D possibly being TRBD2 (5 bases). The CDR3 is 15 residues long. Germline loops: CDR1 SGHAT, CDR2 FQNNGV. Trimming left V 1 base short and J 5 bases short, with 11 bases between. DNA of the CDR3: TGTGCCAGCAGCTTAGGGCAGCGGATAACCGGGGAGCTGTTTTTT. Translating it yields CASSLGQRITGELFF.

This sequence joins TRBV7-9 and TRBJ1-3, with D maybe TRBD1 (5 bases). This CDR3 region has 14 residues. Germline lookup yields CDR1 SEHNR and CDR2 FQNEAQ (reference sequence). Trimming removed 2 bases from V and 2 bases from J, with 7 bases in between. CDR3 amino acids: CASSLSGPGNTIYF. The DNA of the CDR3 is TGTGCCAGCAGCTTATCAGGGCCTGGAAACACCATATATTTT.

In its sample, this clone was seen a few times. The chain has TRBV6-6 and TRBJ2-7; TRBD2 matches at 8 bases. CDR3 length: 13 amino acids. Per the germline V gene, CDR1 is MNHNY and CDR2 is SVGAGI (reference sequence). The trim removed 5 bases at V and 4 bases at J, leaving 4 bases unmatched. CDR3 sequence (DNA): TGTGCCAGCAGTCCGGGGGGGGTTTACGAGCAGTACTTC. This codes for CASSPGGVYEQYF.

The rearrangement links TRBV4-1 to TRBJ1-6; D might be TRBD1 (5 bases). The CDR3 runs 15 residues. Trimming left V 1 base short and J 10 bases short, with 14 bases between. Germline V lookup: CDR1 MGHRA, CDR2 YSYEKL. For the CDR3, the DNA is TGCGCCAGCAGCCAAGTCGACAGTACAAGATCACCCCTCCACTTT. Translation gives CASSQVDSTRSPLHF.

This clone has just a few counts. V gene TRBV12-3 or TRBV12-4 combines with J gene TRBJ1-1, with D tentatively TRBD1 (5 bases). The CDR3 has 12 residues. Deletions cut 3 bases from V and 7 bases from J, with 9 bases between. The CDR3 loop reads CASSFDSVEAFF. The CDR3 bases are TGTGCCAGCAGTTTCGACAGCGTTGAAGCTTTCTTT.